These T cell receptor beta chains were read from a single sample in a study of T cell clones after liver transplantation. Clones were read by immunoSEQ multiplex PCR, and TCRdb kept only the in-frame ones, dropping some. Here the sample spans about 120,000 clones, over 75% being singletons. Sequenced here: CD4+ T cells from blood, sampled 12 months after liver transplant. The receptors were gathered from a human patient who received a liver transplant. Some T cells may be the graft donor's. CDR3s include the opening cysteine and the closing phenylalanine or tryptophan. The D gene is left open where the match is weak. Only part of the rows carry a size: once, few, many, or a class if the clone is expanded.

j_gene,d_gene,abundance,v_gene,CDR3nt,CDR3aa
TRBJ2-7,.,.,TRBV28,TGTGCCAGCACCACGTCAGGGCCCGGTGGAAGCGAGCAGTACTTC,CASTTSGPGGSEQYF
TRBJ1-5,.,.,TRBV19,TGTGCCAGTAGTGCACAGGGAAATCAGCCCCAGCATTTT,CASSAQGNQPQHF
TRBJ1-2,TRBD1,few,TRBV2,TGTGCCAGCAGTGAAAGGAACAGGGGGCTCGGCTACACCTTC,CASSERNRGLGYTF
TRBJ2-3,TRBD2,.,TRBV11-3,TGTGCCAGCAGCTTAGGGGGATTAGCGGGAGGCAACACAGATACGCAGTATTTT,CASSLGGLAGGNTDTQYF
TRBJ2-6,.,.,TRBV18,TGTGCCAGCTCACAGGAGAGCTCTGGGGCCAACGTCCTGACTTTC,CASSQESSGANVLTF
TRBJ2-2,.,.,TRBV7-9,TGTGCCAGCACCCTGATGATCACCGGGGAGCTGTTTTTT,CASTLMITGELFF
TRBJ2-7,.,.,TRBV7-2,TGTGCCAGCAGCTTCGCAACCTACGAGCAGTACTTC,CASSFATYEQYF
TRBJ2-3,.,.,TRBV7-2,TGTGCCAGCAGCTTATACGGAGGTCCGGCAGATACGCAGTATTTT,CASSLYGGPADTQYF
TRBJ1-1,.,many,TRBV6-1,TGTGCCAGCAGTGTTGGAGGTGGCAGGAACACTGAAGCTTTCTTT,CASSVGGGRNTEAFF
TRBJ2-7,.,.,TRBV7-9,TGTGCCAGCAGCTCGGACATCTCGAACTCCTACGAGCAGTACTTC,CASSSDISNSYEQYF
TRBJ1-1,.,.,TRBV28,TGTGCCAGCACAGGGGAGGGGGAGAGGGCTGAAGCTTTCTTT,CASTGEGERAEAFF
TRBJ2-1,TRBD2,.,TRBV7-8,TGTGCCAGCAGCCCTGGGAGGGCCTTTAATGAGCAGTTCTTC,CASSPGRAFNEQFF
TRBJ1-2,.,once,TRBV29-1,TGCAGCGTTGAAGGGTCCGCGGACTATGGCTACACCTTC,CSVEGSADYGYTF
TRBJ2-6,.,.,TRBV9,TGTGCCAGCAGTCCTAGGGGGACCTCCGGGGCCAACGTCCTGACTTTC,CASSPRGTSGANVLTF
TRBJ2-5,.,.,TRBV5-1,TGCGCCAGCAACCCTGGCCTTCAATTGGGAGAGACCCAGTACTTC,CASNPGLQLGETQYF
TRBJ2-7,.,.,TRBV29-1,TGCAGAACGAGCCTAAGCGTTGATCCTCGGTCAGACCCCTACGAGCAGTACTTC,CRTSLSVDPRSDPYEQYF
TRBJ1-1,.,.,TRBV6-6,TGTGCCAGCAGTTACCAGGGGCCTAACACTGAAGCTTTCTTT,CASSYQGPNTEAFF
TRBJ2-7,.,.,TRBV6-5,TGTGCCAGCAGTTACTCTGCGGCCTCCTACGAGCAGTACTTC,CASSYSAASYEQYF
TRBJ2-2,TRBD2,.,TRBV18,TGTGCCAGCTCACCCCCGTCTAGCGGGAGAACCGGGGAGCTGTTTTTT,CASSPPSSGRTGELFF
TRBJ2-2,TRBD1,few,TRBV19,TGTGCCAGTAGTATTGTCCAGGGGGCGAACACCGGGGAGCTGTTTTTT,CASSIVQGANTGELFF
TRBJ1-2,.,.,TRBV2,TGTGCCAGCAGCTCAGGGGTCTATGGCTACACCTTC,CASSSGVYGYTF
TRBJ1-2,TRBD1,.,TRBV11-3,TGTGCCAGCAGCTCTGGGACAGGGGGCTTTCGGGGCTACACCTTC,CASSSGTGGFRGYTF
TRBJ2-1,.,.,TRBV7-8,TGTGCCAGCAGCGTAGGGGGGGGCCCCTACAATGAGCAGTTCTTC,CASSVGGGPYNEQFF
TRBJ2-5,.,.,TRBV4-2,TGTGCCAGCAGCCAAGACGGAGTGGGAGAGAGGGAGACCCAGTACTTC,CASSQDGVGERETQYF
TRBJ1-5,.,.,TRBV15,TGTGCCACCAGCAGGGCACCTCGCCCCGGCTCTAGCAATCAGCCCCAGCATTTT,CATSRAPRPGSSNQPQHF
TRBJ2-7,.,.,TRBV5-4,TGTGCCAGCAGCTTGGGAGACAGAAGCTCCTACGAGCAGTACTTC,CASSLGDRSSYEQYF
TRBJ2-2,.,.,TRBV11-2,TGTGCCAGCAGCCTGGGGCGCCTGAACACCGGGGAGCTGTTTTTT,CASSLGRLNTGELFF
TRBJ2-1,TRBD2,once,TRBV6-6,TGTGCCAGCAGACAGACTAGCGGGAGGGACTACAATGAGCAGTTCTTC,CASRQTSGRDYNEQFF
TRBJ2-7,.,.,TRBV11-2,TGTGCCAGCAGCCCGGGCCTAGCCTACGAGCAGTACTTC,CASSPGLAYEQYF
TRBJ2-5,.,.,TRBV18,TGTGCCAGCTCATTACAGTACCAAGAGACCCAGTACTTC,CASSLQYQETQYF
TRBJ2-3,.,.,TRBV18,TGTGCCAGCTCACCATTGGGGGCCGGGGGCACAGATACGCAGTATTTT,CASSPLGAGGTDTQYF
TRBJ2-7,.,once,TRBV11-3,TGTGCCAGCAGCTTAAGAGGGTCCTACGAGCAGTACTTC,CASSLRGSYEQYF
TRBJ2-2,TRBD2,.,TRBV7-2,TGTGCCAGCAGCCCGCTAGCGGGGATCACCGGGGAGCTGTTTTTT,CASSPLAGITGELFF
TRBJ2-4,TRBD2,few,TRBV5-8,TGTGCCAGCAGCCTATCGGGGACTAGCGGGAGCCACATTCAGTACTTC,CASSLSGTSGSHIQYF
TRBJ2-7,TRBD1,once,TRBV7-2,TGTGCCAGCAGCTATTCCGGGACAGGTTCCTACGAGCAGTACTTC,CASSYSGTGSYEQYF
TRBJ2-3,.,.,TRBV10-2,TGCGCCAGCAGTGAGTCGGGGGGGCAGACAGATACGCAGTATTTT,CASSESGGQTDTQYF
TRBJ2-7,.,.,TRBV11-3,TGTGCCAGCAGTTCGACTAGATTCGAGCAGTACTTC,CASSSTRFEQYF
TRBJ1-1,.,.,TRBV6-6,TGTGCCAGCAGTCCCCGGGTGCCCACTGAAGCTTTCTTT,CASSPRVPTEAFF
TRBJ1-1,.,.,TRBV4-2,TGTGCCAGCAGCCAAGGGGTGAACACTGAAGCTTTCTTT,CASSQGVNTEAFF
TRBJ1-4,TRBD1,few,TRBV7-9,TGTGCCAGCCCCTCCGGGACAGGGATTCGAAAACTGTTTTTT,CASPSGTGIRKLFF
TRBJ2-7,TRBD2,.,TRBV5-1,TGCGCCAGCAGCTTGGCTATAGCGGGAAGTGGCGAGCAGTACTTC,CASSLAIAGSGEQYF
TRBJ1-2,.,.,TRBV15,TGTGCCACCAGCAGAGATGGTGGGTACGGCTACACCTTC,CATSRDGGYGYTF
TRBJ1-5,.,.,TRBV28,TGTGCCAGCAGTTCCAATAATCAGCCCCAGCATTTT,CASSSNNQPQHF
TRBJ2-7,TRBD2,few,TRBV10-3,TGTGCCATCAGTGATTGGGCTAGCGGGAGAAGTGCGCAGTACTTC,CAISDWASGRSAQYF
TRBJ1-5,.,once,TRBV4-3,TGCGCCAGCAGCCAAGACTTCGAGCAGGGGCAGCCCCAGCATTTT,CASSQDFEQGQPQHF